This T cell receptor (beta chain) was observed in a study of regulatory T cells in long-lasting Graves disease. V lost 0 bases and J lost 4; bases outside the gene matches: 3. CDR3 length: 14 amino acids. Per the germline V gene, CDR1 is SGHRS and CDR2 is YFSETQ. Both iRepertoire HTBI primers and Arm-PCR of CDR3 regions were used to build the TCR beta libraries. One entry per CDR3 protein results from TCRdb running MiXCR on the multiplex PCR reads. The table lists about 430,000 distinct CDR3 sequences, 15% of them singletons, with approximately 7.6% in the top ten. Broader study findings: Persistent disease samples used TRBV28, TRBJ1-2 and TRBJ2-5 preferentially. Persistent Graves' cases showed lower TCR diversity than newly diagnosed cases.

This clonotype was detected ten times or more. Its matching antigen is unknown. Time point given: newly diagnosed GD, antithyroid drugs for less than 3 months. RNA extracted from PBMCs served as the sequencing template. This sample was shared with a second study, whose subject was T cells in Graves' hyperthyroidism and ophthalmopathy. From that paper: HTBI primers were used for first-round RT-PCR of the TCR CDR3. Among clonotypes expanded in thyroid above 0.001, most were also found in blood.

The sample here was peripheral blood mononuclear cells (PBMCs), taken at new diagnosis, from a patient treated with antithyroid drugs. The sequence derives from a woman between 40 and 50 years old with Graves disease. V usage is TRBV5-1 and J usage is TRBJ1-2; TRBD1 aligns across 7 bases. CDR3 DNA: TGCGCCAGCAGCTTGGAAGGGACAGTCTATGGCTACACCTTC. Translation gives CASSLEGTVYGYTF.